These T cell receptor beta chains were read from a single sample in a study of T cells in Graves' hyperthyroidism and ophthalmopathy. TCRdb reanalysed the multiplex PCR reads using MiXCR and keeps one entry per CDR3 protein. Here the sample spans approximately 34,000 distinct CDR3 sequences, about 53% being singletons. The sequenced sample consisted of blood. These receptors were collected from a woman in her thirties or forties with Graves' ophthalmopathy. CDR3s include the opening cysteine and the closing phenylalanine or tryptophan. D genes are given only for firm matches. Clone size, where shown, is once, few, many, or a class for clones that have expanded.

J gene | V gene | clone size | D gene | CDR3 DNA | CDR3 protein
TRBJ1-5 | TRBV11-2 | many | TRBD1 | TGTGCCAGCAGCTTACGACAGGGGTTTCAGCCCCAGCATTTT | CASSLRQGFQPQHF
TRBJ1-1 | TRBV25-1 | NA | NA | TGTGCCAGCAGTGCTCACCGGGACGGCCGACCGAACACTGAAGCTTTCTTT | CASSAHRDGRPNTEAFF
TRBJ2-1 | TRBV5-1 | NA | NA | TGCGCCGGCAGTAAAACTAGCTCCTACAATGAGCAGTTCTTC | CAGSKTSSYNEQFF
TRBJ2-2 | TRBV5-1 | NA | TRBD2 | TGCGCCAGCAGCGGGCCCTCTATACTTATAGCGGGAGGGCCTGATAACACCGGGGAGCTGTTTTTT | CASSGPSILIAGGPDNTGELFF
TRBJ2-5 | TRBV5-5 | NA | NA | TGTACCAGCAGCTCCACGGGCAGGGAAGAGACCCAGTACTTC | CTSSSTGREETQYF
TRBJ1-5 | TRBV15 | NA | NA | NA | CATSRTRGEGKLFFGSGTQHF
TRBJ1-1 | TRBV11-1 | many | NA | TGTGCCAGCAGCGAGGTAGGGTTTAACGCTTTCTTT | CASSEVGFNAFF
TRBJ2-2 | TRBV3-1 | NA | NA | TGTGCCAGCAGCCAAAGGATAGGCAGGAACACCGGGGAGCTGTTTTTT | CASSQRIGRNTGELFF
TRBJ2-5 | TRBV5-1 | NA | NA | TGCGCCAGCAGCTCCCCGGGACAACCGACCCAGTACTTC | CASSSPGQPTQYF
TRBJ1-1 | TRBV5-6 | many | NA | TGTGCCAGCAGGGGGGGGGGCACTGAAGCTTTCTTT | CASRGGGTEAFF
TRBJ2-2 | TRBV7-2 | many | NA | TGTGCCAGCAGCAGTGGGGGGGCAGGAGACACCGGGGAGCTGTTTTTT | CASSSGGAGDTGELFF
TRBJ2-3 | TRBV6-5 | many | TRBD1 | TGTGCCAGCAGTAGGGGGCAGGGTAGGAGCACAGATACGCAGTATTTT | CASSRGQGRSTDTQYF
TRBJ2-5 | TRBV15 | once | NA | TGTGCCACCAGCAGGAACAGGGCCGGCAATCAGCCCCAGTACTTC | CATSRNRAGNQPQYF
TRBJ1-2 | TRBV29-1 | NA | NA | TGCAGCGTTGACAGCTATGGCTACACCTTC | CSVDSYGYTF
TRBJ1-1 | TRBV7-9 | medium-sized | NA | TGTGCCAGCAGCTTAGACGCCCCATTGAGGGCGCGTGCTTTCTTT | CASSLDAPLRARAFF
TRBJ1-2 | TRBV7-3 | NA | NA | TGTGCCAGCAGTTTTCCGCGTGGCCCAGGGGCTAACTATGGCTACACCTTC | CASSFPRGPGANYGYTF
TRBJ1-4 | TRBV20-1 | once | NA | TGCAGTGCCGCGGACGGACCAACGGAAAAACTGTTTTTT | CSAADGPTEKLFF
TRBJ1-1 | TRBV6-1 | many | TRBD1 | TGTGCCAGCAGTGAAGCGATTTGGCAGGGGGCGACTGAAGCTTTCTTT | CASSEAIWQGATEAFF
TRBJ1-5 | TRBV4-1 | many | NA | TGCGCCAGCAGCCCTTCGGACGGCACGGCTTTCTATAGCAATCAGCCCCAGCATTTT | CASSPSDGTAFYSNQPQHF
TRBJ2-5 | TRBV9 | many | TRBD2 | TGTGCCAGCAGCCGCCTAGCGGGAGGAGAGACCCAGTACTTC | CASSRLAGGETQYF
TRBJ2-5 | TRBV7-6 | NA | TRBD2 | TGTGCCAGCAGCTTAACTAGCGGGGGGTCGAACCAAGAGACCCAGTACTTC | CASSLTSGGSNQETQYF
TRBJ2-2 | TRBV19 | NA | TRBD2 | TGTGCCAGTAGTATTATAGGACTAGCGGGAGCCACCGGGGAGCTGTTTTTT | CASSIIGLAGATGELFF